Following are 22 T cell receptor beta chains from one sample sequenced in a study of metastatic and nonmetastatic thyroid tumors. TCRdb re-processed the PCR reads through MiXCR. Of fewer than 40,000 clones in the sample, approximately 44% were seen once. Every patient was untreated before thyroid surgery. The sequencing input was tumor tissue. These receptors were obtained from a male donor with papillary thyroid cancer or a benign thyroid nodule (not recorded which). Some clones in this sample may be carry-over from other donors' samples.

This clone was seen once. The chain has TRBV13 and TRBJ2-3; no reliable D call. The CDR3 runs 13 residues. Trimming removed 1 base from V and 4 bases from J, with 6 bases in between. Germline assignment: CDR1 PRHDT and CDR2 FYEKMQ (reference sequence). The CDR3 is CASSLARPDTQYF. In DNA form, the CDR3 reads TGTGCCAGCAGCTTAGCTCGGCCAGATACGCAGTATTTT.

This clone was detected once. CDR3 amino acids: CASSRGLAGGYYEQYF. The DNA for the CDR3 is TGCGCCAGCAGCCGCGGACTAGCGGGAGGGTACTACGAGCAGTACTTC. The rearrangement uses TRBV4-1 and TRBJ2-7, with TRBD2 matching over 15 bases. The CDR3 totals 16 residues. CDR1 and CDR2 from the germline V gene are MGHRA and YSYEKL. V lost 4 bases, J lost 3 bases, and 4 bases stayed unmatched.

This sequence joins TRBV28 and TRBJ1-5; 7 bases map to TRBD1. CDR3 length: 14 amino acids. The ends lost 6 bases at V and 5 bases at J; junction bases unmatched: 7. Germline CDR1 reads MDHEN; CDR2 reads SYDVKM. CDR3 in amino acids: CASRTPGGYQPQHF. In DNA form, the CDR3 reads TGTGCCAGCAGGACCCCAGGGGGATATCAGCCCCAGCATTTT. Using reference TRBV28 and TRBJ1-5 for the parts outside the CDR3, the full variable domain is DVKVTQSSRYLVKRTGEKVFLECVQDMDHENMFWYRQDPGLGLRLIYFSYDVKMKEKGDIPEGYSVSREKKERFSLILESASTNQTSMYLCASRTPGGYQPQHFGDGTRLSIL.

This chain joins TRBV24-1 and TRBJ2-5; the D gene is possibly TRBD2 (5 bases). Between the trimmed V and J ends, which lost 3 bases and 9 bases, there was a span of 19 bases. The CDR3 is made up of 15 amino acids. Germline CDR1 reads KGHDR; CDR2 reads SFDVKD. The CDR3: CATSDNLDSIGAQYF. Written as DNA, the CDR3 is TGTGCCACCAGTGATAACTTGGACTCAATCGGGGCCCAGTACTTC.

V is TRBV5-8 and J is TRBJ2-7; possible D gene TRBD2, 6 bases. The V end was cut by 4 bases, the J end by 3 bases, with 11 bases between. Germline V lookup: CDR1 SGHTS, CDR2 YDEGEE. The CDR3 is 13 residues long. This chain's CDR3 is CASSGGVFYEQYF. Here the CDR3 DNA reads TGTGCCAGCAGCGGCGGGGTCTTCTACGAGCAGTACTTC. Supplemented by reference TRBV5-8 and TRBJ2-7, the full variable domain reads EAGVTQSPTHLIKTRGQQATLRCSPISGHTSVYWYQQALGLGLQFLLWYDEGEERNRGNFPPRFSGRQFPNYSSELNVNALELEDSALYLCASSGGVFYEQYFGPGTRLTVT.

The chain employs TRBV6-1 and TRBJ2-7, with 15 bases that match TRBD2. CDR3 length: 16 residues. Germline CDR1 MNHNS, CDR2 SASEGT. The trim removed 1 base at V and 6 bases at J, leaving 4 bases unmatched. The CDR3 sequence is CASSEVLGLAGGEQYF. The CDR3 coding sequence is TGTGCCAGCAGTGAAGTGTTGGGACTAGCGGGAGGCGAGCAGTACTTC.

The sample holds a few counts of this clone. The chain is built from TRBV6-1 and TRBJ2-7, with TRBD1 matching 7 bases. Trimming removed 5 bases from V and 2 bases from J; junction bases left unmatched: 6. Germline loops: CDR1 MNHNS, CDR2 SASEGT. This CDR3 comprises 14 residues. The CDR3 DNA sequence: TGTGCCAGCAGTCGGACAGGCCCTACCTACGAGCAGTACTTC. Residues: CASSRTGPTYEQYF.

J is TRBJ1-6 and V is TRBV18; D possibly corresponds to TRBD1 (6 bases). The V gene lost 5 bases and the J gene lost 11 bases, with 19 bases spanning the gap. Germline V CDR1 and CDR2: KGHSH, LQKENI. CDR3 length equals 15 residues. The CDR3 DNA is TGTGCCAGCTCATCTAATGGGGGGACAATGGCACCCCTCCACTTT. The encoded protein is CASSSNGGTMAPLHF. The full variable domain, completed using reference TRBV18 and TRBJ1-6, is NAGVMQNPRHLVRRRGQEARLRCSPMKGHSHVYWYRQLPEEGLKFMVYLQKENIIDESGMPKERFSAEFPKEGPSILRIQQVVRGDSAAYFCASSSNGGTMAPLHFGNGTRLTVT.

In its sample, this clone is large. V and J are TRBV19 and TRBJ1-1; D perhaps matches TRBD1 (6 bases). This CDR3 is 14 amino acids long. The V gene lost 6 bases and the J gene lost 1 base, with 12 bases spanning the gap. Germline lookup yields CDR1 LNHDA and CDR2 SQIVND (reference sequence). DNA for the CDR3: TGTGCCAGTAGGCGACAGGTGTCGAACACTGAAGCTTTCTTT. Its translation: CASRRQVSNTEAFF. Looking up the rest from reference TRBV19 and TRBJ1-1 gives the full variable domain: DGGITQSPKYLFRKEGQNVTLSCEQNLNHDAMYWYRQDPGQGLRLIYYSQIVNDFQKGDIAEGYSVSREKKESFPLTVTSAQKNPTAFYLCASRRQVSNTEAFFGQGTRLTVV.

V gene TRBV6-1 combines with J gene TRBJ2-5, with D perhaps TRBD2 (6 bases). Germline V gene lookup returns CDR1 MNHNS and CDR2 SASEGT. Trimming took 5 bases from V and 2 from J, leaving 9 bases between them. The CDR3 runs 13 residues. The CDR3 DNA reads as TGTGCCAGCAGTCCTAGCGAACAAGAGACCCAGTACTTC. It encodes CASSPSEQETQYF.

The rearrangement links TRBV5-1 to TRBJ2-1; D not resolved. Looked up from germline, CDR1 is SGHRS and CDR2 is YFSETQ. This CDR3 has 14 residues. V dropped 0 bases and J dropped 3 bases, with 7 bases sitting between them. The CDR3 protein is CASSLDPDYNEQFF. The CDR3 nucleotides read TGCGCCAGCAGCTTGGATCCCGACTACAATGAGCAGTTCTTC.

This clone was recorded a few times. This chain joins TRBV19 and TRBJ2-3, with TRBD1 matching over 11 bases. Germline CDR1 and CDR2: LNHDA and SQIVND (reference sequence). J was trimmed by 14 bases and V by 7 bases; bases with no gene match: 14. The CDR3 consists of 14 residues. This chain's CDR3 is CASIGGQGAIIPYF. The DNA for the CDR3 is TGTGCCAGTATAGGTGGACAGGGGGCTATCATTCCGTATTTT.

This clone has more than one count but fewer than ten. V and J are TRBV12-3 or TRBV12-4 and TRBJ2-1, with D hard to call. CDR3 size: 13 residues. V lost 7 bases, J lost 0 bases, and 7 bases lay in between. CDR3 sequence reads: CASKASSYNEQFF. The CDR3 nucleotides are TGTGCCAGCAAGGCTAGCTCCTACAATGAGCAGTTCTTC.

This clone was seen a few times. The chain carries TRBV29-1 and TRBJ2-3; D remains ambiguous. V lost 4 bases to trimming and J lost 6 bases, with 11 bases between them. The CDR3 extends over 12 amino acids. CDR1 SQVTM and CDR2 ANQGSEA come from the germline V gene. DNA of the CDR3: TGCAGCGTTGCCCGGGTAGCTGATACGCAGTATTTT. Translating it yields CSVARVADTQYF.

The chain is built from TRBV20-1 and TRBJ2-2, with D possibly matching TRBD2 (6 bases). Germline CDR1 and CDR2: DFQATT and SNEGSKA (reference sequence). The CDR3 loop spans 15 amino acids. The V and J ends lost 0 bases and 7 bases respectively, with 15 bases between them. DNA of the CDR3: TGCAGTGCTAGAGATCGACGCCAGGGAGGCGGGGAGCTGTTTTTT. Amino acid sequence: CSARDRRQGGGELFF.

This clone appeared a few times. V usage is TRBV15 and J usage is TRBJ1-3, with D possibly matching TRBD1 (5 bases). The V gene lost 5 bases and the J gene lost 4 bases, with 15 bases spanning the gap. Germline V gives CDR1 LNHNV, CDR2 YYDKDF (reference sequence). CDR3 length: 15 residues. The CDR3 DNA sequence: TGTGCCACCAGCCCCCCCGGGGCGAGAGGAAACACCATATATTTT. It is translated as CATSPPGARGNTIYF.

The sample holds a few counts of this clone. V and J are TRBV11-2 and TRBJ2-7; 12 bases are shared with TRBD2. The germline V gene encodes CDR1 SGHAT and CDR2 FQNNGV. J gave up 0 bases and V 4 bases, and 4 bases lay outside the gene matches. There are 16 residues in the CDR3. CDR3: CASSSTSGGSSYEQYF. The CDR3 coding sequence is TGTGCCAGCAGCTCTACTAGCGGGGGGTCCTCCTACGAGCAGTACTTC.

A remark on this clone: The germline gene is not matched at one end of the junction; a read error may be the cause. V and J are TRBV6-1 and TRBJ2-7; 9 nucleotides line up with TRBD2. In germline, CDR1 is MNHNS, CDR2 SASEGT. The CDR3 covers 16 residues. CDR3: CASNENSGSPSYEQYF. CDR3 sequence (DNA): TGTGCCAGCAATGAAAATAGCGGGAGCCCTTCCTACGAGCAGTACTTC.

The rearrangement uses TRBV9 and TRBJ2-2; 10 bases align to TRBD1. Germline CDR1 reads SGDLS; CDR2 reads YYNGEE. This CDR3 is 17 amino acids long. The junction had 6 bases not matched to a gene; V was cut back by 0 bases and J by 4 bases. Written as DNA, the CDR3 is TGTGCCAGCAGCGTAGATTGGGGACAGGGGACCACCGGGGAGCTGTTTTTT. Its protein product is CASSVDWGQGTTGELFF.

The chain is built from TRBV11-2 and TRBJ1-2, with 12 bases aligning to TRBD1. The germline CDR1 and CDR2 sequences are SGHAT and FQNNGV. V shed 5 bases and J 8 bases; nucleotides not matched to a gene: 9. This CDR3 region has 15 residues. The CDR3 DNA follows: TGTGCCAGCAGCCTGGGGGGACAGGGGGCAGGAGGCTACACCTTC. Amino acids: CASSLGGQGAGGYTF.

The chain couples TRBV20-1 to TRBJ1-3, with 7 bases fitting TRBD1. In germline, CDR1 is DFQATT, CDR2 SNEGSKA (reference sequence). Trimming cost V 1 base and J 0 bases; bases outside gene matches: 3. This CDR3 comprises 15 residues. DNA for the CDR3: TGCAGTGCTAGAGGAGGGGGCAGCTCTGGAAACACCATATATTTT. This encodes CSARGGGSSGNTIYF.

This clone was counted a single time. This rearrangement joins TRBV20-1 to TRBJ2-3, with D possibly matching TRBD2 (6 bases). The CDR3 is 15 amino acids. Germline values: CDR1 DFQATT, CDR2 SNEGSKA (reference sequence). V was clipped by 0 bases and J by 4 bases, with 14 bases between them. The DNA of the CDR3 is TGCAGTGCTAGAGATGGGGGAGGATCAGCAGATACGCAGTATTTT. Amino acid sequence: CSARDGGGSADTQYF.